This passage covers 29 T cell receptor beta chains from one sample sequenced in a study of human T cells and chemical hapten exposure. TCRdb reprocessed the RACE reads with MiXCR, giving one entry per CDR3 protein. The sample has 120,000 or so distinct CDR3 sequences, approximately 15% seen once. Time point meaning: pre-sensitization, week 0. Indicated treatment: therapeutic diphenylcyclopropenone sensitization with weekly scalp DPC. This sample comprised whole blood, obtained in connection with sensitization to the hapten diphenylcyclopropenone (DPC). The receptors were sampled from a woman younger than 30 with alopecia areata. Some clones in this sample may be carry-over from other donors' samples.

The chain is built from TRBV30 and TRBJ2-1, with TRBD2 matching over 7 bases. This CDR3 spans 14 amino acids. Germline CDR1 is GTSNPN and CDR2 is SVGIG (reference sequence). Trimming at V came to 3 bases and at J to 4 bases, leaving 6 bases not matched to a gene. Here the CDR3 reads CAWSWGGGYNEQFF. DNA of the CDR3: TGTGCCTGGAGCTGGGGCGGGGGTTACAATGAGCAGTTCTTC.

This clonotype was seen only a few times. This chain links TRBV16 with TRBJ1-2, with D unclear. This CDR3 spans 13 amino acids. Trimming shortened V by 2 bases and J by 1 base, and 5 bases separated the two germline ends. In germline, CDR1 is KGHSY, CDR2 FQNENV. The CDR3 sequence is CASSQDLNYGYTF. CDR3 DNA: TGTGCCAGCAGCCAAGACCTTAACTATGGCTACACCTTC.

This clonotype showed up just a few times. V and J are TRBV2 and TRBJ1-6; D gene uncertain. V was cut by 10 bases and J by 6 bases, with 13 bases left in between. Germline V gene lookup returns CDR1 SNHLY and CDR2 FYNNEI. The CDR3 is 13 residues long. The CDR3 here is CATRTGPNSPLHF. The CDR3, as DNA: TGTGCCACCAGGACGGGCCCTAATTCACCCCTCCACTTT.

The chain carries TRBV20-1 and TRBJ1-2; D might be TRBD1 (6 bases). This CDR3 region has 14 residues. Germline assignment: CDR1 DFQATT and CDR2 SNEGSKA (reference sequence). The ends were cut back, 4 bases at V and 2 bases at J, with 14 bases in the middle. The CDR3 loop reads CSATKGGMNYGYTF. The CDR3 DNA is TGCAGTGCTACAAAGGGGGGCATGAACTATGGCTACACCTTC.

This clonotype has a handful of counts. The V and J genes are TRBV6-6 and TRBJ2-4; 16 bases align to TRBD2. From germline, CDR1 is MNHNY and CDR2 SVGAGI (reference sequence). This CDR3 is 17 amino acids long. Trimming cost V 6 bases and J 2 bases; bases outside gene matches: 4. Here the CDR3 DNA reads TGTGCCAGCAGGGGACTAGCGGGGGGGCCAACCAAAAACATTCAGTACTTC. Amino acid sequence: CASRGLAGGPTKNIQYF.

By frequency in the sample, this clonotype is medium-sized. The chain recombines TRBV20-1 with TRBJ1-5, with no clear D. Germline V CDR1 and CDR2: DFQATT, SNEGSKA (reference sequence). V dropped 6 bases and J dropped 2 bases, with 11 bases sitting between them. CDR3 size: 13 residues. CDR3: CSAGGKGNQPQHF. CDR3 nucleotides: TGCAGTGCCGGAGGGAAGGGCAATCAGCCCCAGCATTTT.

The chain recombines TRBV3-1 with TRBJ2-5; perhaps TRBD2 as D (6 bases). CDR3 length: 13 amino acids. CDR1 and CDR2 (germline): LGHDT, YNNKEL (reference sequence). Trimming took off 7 bases at V and 2 bases at J, with 11 bases between the two ends. The CDR3 nucleotides are TGTGCCAGCACATTACGGGGGCAAGAGACCCAGTACTTC. Residues: CASTLRGQETQYF.

In its sample, this clonotype was seen many times. The rearrangement uses TRBV9 and TRBJ2-2, with D unresolved. V was pared by 4 bases and J by 4 bases, with 8 bases between. There are 13 residues in the CDR3. Germline V gene sequence: CDR1 SGDLS, CDR2 YYNGEE. This chain's CDR3 is CASSPTVTGELFF. In DNA form, the CDR3 reads TGTGCCAGCAGCCCGACGGTCACCGGGGAGCTGTTTTTT. Supplemented by reference TRBV9 and TRBJ2-2, the full variable domain reads DSGVTQTPKHLITATGQRVTLRCSPRSGDLSVYWYQQSLDQGLQFLIQYYNGEERAKGNILERFSAQQFPDLHSELNLSSLELGDSALYFCASSPTVTGELFFGEGSRLTVL.

This clonotype was observed many times. The CDR3 bases are TGTGCCAGCAGCTTGAGCTCGGATGAGCAGTACTTC. Amino acids: CASSLSSDEQYF. The chain links TRBV5-4 to TRBJ2-7; D call uncertain. The CDR3 has 12 amino acids. Trimming left V 1 base short and J 7 bases short, with 9 bases between. Germline V gene lookup returns CDR1 SGHNT and CDR2 YYREEE (reference sequence).

The chain uses TRBV27 and TRBJ1-2; 10 bases are shared with TRBD1. This CDR3 has 16 residues. Per the germline V gene, CDR1 is MNHEY and CDR2 is SMNVEV (reference sequence). Trimming took 5 bases from V and 4 from J; bases not matched to a gene: 10. CDR3 region: CASSLQPGTGVYGYTF. In nucleotides, the CDR3 is TGTGCCAGCAGTCTCCAACCCGGGACAGGGGTCTATGGCTACACCTTC.

This clonotype was seen repeatedly, ten times or more. The rearrangement joins TRBV24-1 to TRBJ2-5, with D hard to call. V lost 2 bases to trimming and J lost 5 bases, with 14 bases between them. Germline V CDR1 and CDR2: KGHDR, SFDVKD. The CDR3 covers 15 residues. The CDR3: CATSDSARLGETQYF. The DNA for the CDR3 is TGTGCCACCAGTGATTCGGCCCGACTGGGGGAGACCCAGTACTTC.

V usage is TRBV10-3 and J usage is TRBJ1-1; D remains ambiguous. Germline V gene lookup returns CDR1 ENHRY and CDR2 SYGVKD. There are 14 residues in the CDR3. V was trimmed by 0 bases and J by 5 bases, leaving 10 bases between them. As DNA, the CDR3 is TGTGCCATCAGTGAGTCGGGAGGGCAGACTGAAGCTTTCTTT. Translation gives CAISESGGQTEAFF.

This clonotype was counted many times. The CDR3 DNA follows: TGTGCCAGCAGTCCTAGGACAGGGTATAATTCACCCCTCCACTTT. This gives the protein CASSPRTGYNSPLHF. The chain joins TRBV11-2 to TRBJ1-6; 8 bases agree with TRBD1. Germline CDR1 is SGHAT and CDR2 is FQNNGV. This CDR3 has 15 amino acids. The J segment lost 4 bases and the V segment lost 6 bases, leaving 5 bases of the junction unmatched. The whole variable domain, filled in from reference TRBV11-2 and TRBJ1-6, reads EAGVAQSPRYKIIEKRQSVAFWCNPISGHATLYWYQQILGQGPKLLIQFQNNGVVDDSQLPKDRFSAERLKGVDSTLKIQPAKLEDSAVYLCASSPRTGYNSPLHFGNGTRLTVT.

This clonotype was counted many times. V and J are TRBV4-3 and TRBJ2-3; either TRBD1 or TRBD2 may supply D (6 bases each). CDR3 size: 16 residues. The germline V and J ends were trimmed by 0 bases and 4 bases, with 14 bases remaining between them. The germline gives CDR1 LGHNA, CDR2 YSLEER. CDR3 sequence reads: CASSQDRGPIADTQYF. The CDR3 DNA sequence: TGCGCCAGCAGCCAAGACCGGGGGCCCATTGCAGATACGCAGTATTTT.

In this sample, this clonotype turned up a few times. This CDR3 reads CASTSAGTGFYEQYF. The CDR3 DNA reads TGTGCCAGCACTTCCGCTGGGACAGGGTTCTACGAGCAGTACTTC. This chain uses TRBV28 with TRBJ2-7, with TRBD1 matching 9 bases. Germline values: CDR1 MDHEN, CDR2 SYDVKM. V was pared by 7 bases and J by 3 bases, with 10 bases of the junction left unmatched. There are 15 residues in the CDR3. Drawing the rest from reference TRBV28 and TRBJ2-7, the complete variable domain is DVKVTQSSRYLVKRTGEKVFLECVQDMDHENMFWYRQDPGLGLRLIYFSYDVKMKEKGDIPEGYSVSREKKERFSLILESASTNQTSMYLCASTSAGTGFYEQYFGPGTRLTVT.

This clonotype occurred many times. The rearrangement joins TRBV5-4 to TRBJ2-3; D might be TRBD2 (8 bases). The germline V gene has CDR1 SGHNT and CDR2 YYREEE (reference sequence). The V and J ends lost 0 bases and 2 bases respectively, with 13 bases between them. The CDR3 is 16 residues long. The CDR3 DNA sequence: TGTGCCAGCAGCTTGGCCGGGAGGGGGCCCACAGATACGCAGTATTTT. This gives the protein CASSLAGRGPTDTQYF.

The V and J genes are TRBV6-5 and TRBJ2-1; D is perhaps TRBD2 (7 bases). This CDR3 is built from 14 residues. Trimming left V 8 bases short and J 4 bases short, with 15 bases between. Germline values: CDR1 MNHEY, CDR2 SVGAGI. The CDR3 loop reads CASSPGGDYNEQFF. The CDR3 nucleotides are TGTGCCAGCTCGCCGGGGGGCGATTACAATGAGCAGTTCTTC.

This clonotype was observed a few times. This chain joins TRBV11-3 and TRBJ2-1, with TRBD2 matching 7 bases. V dropped 5 bases and J dropped 7; count of bases not matched to a gene: 14. This CDR3 is built from 16 residues. The germline gives CDR1 SGHNT, CDR2 YENEEA. CDR3 nucleotides: TGTGCCAGCAGCCCGCTGGGGGGGTCGAGAAGTAATGAGCAGTTCTTC. Translation gives CASSPLGGSRSNEQFF.

The CDR3 loop is CASSHYPAGTGSYEQYF. For the CDR3, the DNA is TGCGCCAGCAGCCATTACCCCGCCGGGACAGGCTCCTACGAGCAGTACTTC. The chain links TRBV4-3 to TRBJ2-7; 8 bases match TRBD1. CDR3 length: 17 amino acids. V lost 3 bases and J lost 0; bases outside the gene matches: 10. CDR1 LGHNA and CDR2 YSLEER come from the germline V gene.

This clonotype has a count of ten or more. V is TRBV4-1 and J is TRBJ1-5, with TRBD1 as a possible D gene (5 bases). CDR1 is MGHRA and CDR2 is YSYEKL in the germline V gene. V was shortened by 5 bases and J by 4 bases, with 9 bases between the two germline ends. CDR3 length equals 13 residues. For the CDR3, the DNA is TGCGCCAGCAGCTTGGGGGAGAATCAGCCCCAGCATTTT. Residues: CASSLGENQPQHF.

This clonotype was recorded many times. V and J are TRBV5-5 and TRBJ2-1; D gene unclear. From germline, CDR1 is SGHKS and CDR2 YYEKEE (reference sequence). This CDR3 comprises 12 residues. V lost 0 bases and J 8 bases, leaving 6 bases between the germline ends. As DNA, the CDR3 is TGTGCCAGCAGCTTGGTTGGGGATGAGCAGTTCTTC. It encodes CASSLVGDEQFF. The whole variable domain, remainder taken from reference TRBV5-5 and TRBJ2-1, is DAGVTQSPTHLIKTRGQQVTLRCSPISGHKSVSWYQQVLGQGPQFIFQYYEKEERGRGNFPDRFSARQFPNYSSELNVNALLLGDSALYLCASSLVGDEQFFGPGTRLTVL.

This clonotype was seen only a few times. The J gene is TRBJ2-7, the V gene TRBV5-1; 11 bases match TRBD1. With 1 base clipped from V and 2 bases from J, the junction kept 5 bases outside the gene matches. The CDR3 runs to 16 residues. CDR1 is SGHRS, CDR2 YFSETQ, per germline. The CDR3 here is CASSLPGQGVTYEQYF. The CDR3 DNA is TGCGCCAGCAGCTTGCCGGGACAGGGGGTAACCTACGAGCAGTACTTC.

This clonotype was counted many times. The chain joins TRBV7-9 to TRBJ1-5; no clear D. Germline assignment: CDR1 SEHNR and CDR2 FQNEAQ (reference sequence). This CDR3 has 13 residues. V was trimmed by 5 bases and J by 7 bases, leaving 12 bases between them. CDR3 sequence (DNA): TGTGCCAGCAGCGCCGCTGGGTTCCAGCCCCAGCATTTT. Translation: CASSAAGFQPQHF.

This clonotype was detected a few times. The genes are TRBV9 and TRBJ2-7, with TRBD1 matching over 7 bases. The CDR3 loop spans 14 amino acids. The germline V gene has CDR1 SGDLS and CDR2 YYNGEE. With 0 bases clipped from V and 3 bases from J, the junction kept 3 bases outside the gene matches. CDR3 protein: CASSVGDSFYEQYF. The CDR3 bases are TGTGCCAGCAGCGTAGGGGACAGTTTCTACGAGCAGTACTTC.

The J gene is TRBJ2-7, the V gene TRBV12-3 or TRBV12-4; weak D call: TRBD1 (6 bases). The CDR3 totals 13 residues. Trimming took off 3 bases at V and 5 bases at J, with 11 bases between the two ends. The CDR3 loop reads CASSLYGGDEQYF. Here the CDR3 DNA reads TGTGCCAGCAGTTTGTATGGGGGCGACGAGCAGTACTTC.

The V call is TRBV19, the J call TRBJ1-4; D is possibly TRBD1 (6 bases). From germline, CDR1 is LNHDA and CDR2 SQIVND (reference sequence). V dropped 3 bases and J dropped 0 bases, with 17 bases sitting between them. The CDR3 spans 18 residues. CDR3 sequence reads: CASSIRTGGLPTNEKLFF. DNA for the CDR3: TGTGCCAGTAGTATCCGAACCGGGGGCCTACCAACTAATGAAAAACTGTTTTTT.

J is TRBJ1-1 and V is TRBV29-1; 11 nucleotides match TRBD1. The CDR3 extends over 14 amino acids. Germline CDR1 and CDR2: SQVTM and ANQGSEA. V was pared by 4 bases and J by 1 base, with 2 bases of the junction left unmatched. This CDR3 reads CSVVGTGGNTEAFF. The CDR3, as DNA: TGCAGCGTTGTGGGGACAGGGGGGAACACTGAAGCTTTCTTT.

The CDR3 nucleotides are TGTGCCAGCAGCTTCGCAGGGACAGGCCTAATAAGGGCTTTCTTT. As protein: CASSFAGTGLIRAFF. The chain links TRBV11-2 to TRBJ1-1, with 8 bases lining up with TRBD1. Germline V gives CDR1 SGHAT, CDR2 FQNNGV. The CDR3 is made up of 15 amino acids. V lost 3 bases, J lost 11 bases, and 14 bases stayed unmatched. The full variable domain, rest sourced from reference TRBV11-2 and TRBJ1-1, is EAGVAQSPRYKIIEKRQSVAFWCNPISGHATLYWYQQILGQGPKLLIQFQNNGVVDDSQLPKDRFSAERLKGVDSTLKIQPAKLEDSAVYLCASSFAGTGLIRAFFGQGTRLTVV.

This clonotype occurred many times. The V and J genes are TRBV3-1 and TRBJ2-7; D unresolved. Trimming removed 0 bases from V and 3 bases from J, with 12 bases in between. This CDR3 spans 15 amino acids. Germline values: CDR1 LGHDT, CDR2 YNNKEL (reference sequence). The CDR3 region has the DNA TGTGCCAGCAGCCAAGAGTCGATTAGTGTCTACGAGCAGTACTTC. This codes for CASSQESISVYEQYF.